This entry lists 26 T cell receptor beta chains sequenced from one sample in a study of sequential checkpoint blockade in melanoma. Specified treatment: randomized to nivolumab then ipilimumab (arm A) or the reverse (arm B). Here immunoSEQ multiplex PCR was the method, and the copy in TCRdb shows in-frame clones only, minus some. The table has 40,000 or so clones, about nine tenths seen once; the top ten hold roughly an eighth. Sequencing used CD8+ T cells sorted from blood (inferred from file names), obtained from a patient given nivolumab and ipilimumab in sequence. The receptor source for this set is a human donor with melanoma.

The V gene is TRBV27, the J gene TRBJ2-5, with 9 bases lining up with TRBD1. This CDR3 is 16 amino acids long. V gave up 2 bases and J gave up 2 bases; unmatched junction bases: 6. Germline CDR1 reads MNHEY; CDR2 reads SMNVEV (reference sequence). The CDR3 bases are TGTGCCAGCAGTTTAGGGACAGGGAGTATGCAAGAGACCCAGTACTTC. It codes for CASSLGTGSMQETQYF.

The rearrangement joins TRBV11-2 to TRBJ1-2, with no clear D. V dropped 2 bases and J dropped 2 bases, with 9 bases sitting between them. Germline CDR1 reads SGHAT; CDR2 reads FQNNGV. This CDR3 region has 14 residues. The CDR3 here is CASSLPPGNYGYTF. CDR3 nucleotide sequence: TGTGCCAGCAGCTTACCCCCGGGGAACTATGGCTACACCTTC.

V usage is TRBV27 and J usage is TRBJ1-1; 7 bases map to TRBD1. The J segment lost 2 bases and the V segment lost 6 bases, leaving 6 bases of the junction unmatched. Germline CDR1 reads MNHEY; CDR2 reads SMNVEV (reference sequence). The CDR3 totals 14 residues. In DNA, the CDR3 is TGTGCCAGCAGGAGACAGGGAGAAAACACTGAAGCTTTCTTT. This sequence encodes CASRRQGENTEAFF.

Here the CDR3 reads CASSQCLAGPPSAFEQYF. The CDR3 nucleotides read TGCGCCAGCAGTCAATGCCTAGCGGGACCTCCTTCGGCTTTCGAGCAGTACTTC. The chain joins TRBV23-1 to TRBJ2-7; 9 bases fit TRBD2. TRBV23-1 is assigned to the ORF class and has an uncertain function. The CDR3 is made up of 18 amino acids. The junction had 16 bases not matched to a gene; V was cut back by 1 base and J by 6 bases.

The CDR3 is CAIRTDKAYEQYV. In DNA form, the CDR3 reads TGTGCCATCAGAACGGACAAGGCCTACGAGCAGTACGTC. The chain links TRBV10-3 to TRBJ2-7; D may be TRBD1 (5 bases). The CDR3 covers 13 residues. Germline V CDR1 and CDR2: ENHRY, SYGVKD. V was pared by 6 bases and J by 2 bases, with 11 bases between.

The chain employs TRBV27 and TRBJ2-1; D not certain. Trimming shortened V by 3 bases and J by 6 bases, and 3 bases separated the two germline ends. Per germline, CDR1 MNHEY and CDR2 SMNVEV (reference sequence). CDR3 length: 11 residues. The DNA of the CDR3 is TGTGCCAGCAGTTTCTTCAATGAGCAGTTCTTC. This codes for CASSFFNEQFF.

The chain combines TRBV9 with TRBJ1-2, with D possibly matching TRBD1 (5 bases). The CDR3 totals 14 residues. CDR1 is SGDLS and CDR2 is YYNGEE in the germline V gene. V shed 0 bases and J shed 8 bases, with 14 bases lying between them. CDR3 sequence: CASSVGGSGQGYTF. The CDR3 DNA reads TGTGCCAGCAGCGTAGGAGGTTCAGGGCAGGGCTACACCTTC.

The J gene is TRBJ1-3, the V gene TRBV15; tentative D call: TRBD1 (5 bases). V was pared by 8 bases and J by 0 bases, with 11 bases between. CDR3 length equals 14 residues. CDR1 and CDR2 from the germline V gene are LNHNV and YYDKDF (reference sequence). The CDR3 DNA sequence: TGTGCCACCCGGTCCGGGGGCTCTGGAAACACCATATATTTT. Its protein product is CATRSGGSGNTIYF.

This clone came up once. The rearrangement links TRBV7-9 to TRBJ2-3; a weak D match, TRBD2 (6 bases). The CDR3 spans 16 residues. The germline V gene encodes CDR1 SEHNR and CDR2 FQNEAQ (reference sequence). V was trimmed by 5 bases and J by 1 base, leaving 16 bases between them. The CDR3 DNA is TGTGCCAGCAGCCAACCGCAGGGCGGGGGCACAGATACGCAGTATTTT. It translates to CASSQPQGGGTDTQYF. Using reference TRBV7-9 and TRBJ2-3 for the parts outside the CDR3, the full variable domain is DTGVSQNPRHKITKRGQNVTFRCDPISEHNRLYWYRQTLGQGPEFLTYFQNEAQLEKSRLLSDRFSAERPKGSFSTLEIQRTEQGDSAMYLCASSQPQGGGTDTQYFGPGTRLTVL.

The V and J genes are TRBV7-8 and TRBJ1-1; 8 positions match TRBD1. CDR3 size: 13 residues. Germline V gene data show CDR1 as SGHVS and CDR2 as FQNEAQ. The V segment lost 5 bases and the J segment 6 bases; nucleotides outside the gene matches: 5. The CDR3 nucleotides read TGTGCCAGCAGCACACAGGGGGACGCTGAAGCTTTCTTT. Amino acids: CASSTQGDAEAFF.

The chain uses TRBV4-3 and TRBJ1-4, with D hard to call. Germline CDR1 reads LGHNA; CDR2 reads YSLEER. V shed 2 bases and J shed 7 bases, with 20 bases lying between them. There are 17 residues in the CDR3. The CDR3 sequence is CASSQKSPGGSGEKLFF. In DNA, the CDR3 is TGCGCCAGCAGCCAAAAAAGCCCGGGAGGGTCGGGTGAAAAACTGTTTTTT.

The J gene is TRBJ2-5, the V gene TRBV5-6; a weak D match, TRBD1 (6 bases). The length of the CDR3 is 14 residues. V lost 3 bases to trimming and J lost 5 bases, with 14 bases between them. The germline V gene encodes CDR1 SGHDT and CDR2 YYEEEE. The CDR3 bases are TGTGCCAGCAGCTCGGACAGCGGATGGGAGACCCAGTACTTC. Protein product: CASSSDSGWETQYF.

In DNA, the CDR3 is TGCGCCAGCAGTGAGTCGTTGGCCTACATTCAGTACTTC. Translating it yields CASSESLAYIQYF. The chain employs TRBV10-2 and TRBJ2-4; D ambiguous. The CDR3 has 13 amino acids. Germline assignment: CDR1 WSHSY and CDR2 SAAADI. V was pared by 0 bases and J by 8 bases, with 8 bases between.

The V and J genes are TRBV15 and TRBJ1-1; D ambiguous. The V end was cut by 5 bases, the J end by 0 bases, with 13 bases between. Germline values: CDR1 LNHNV, CDR2 YYDKDF (reference sequence). CDR3 length: 15 amino acids. The CDR3 protein is CATSSPQYMNTEAFF. CDR3 in DNA: TGTGCCACCAGCTCCCCCCAGTACATGAACACTGAAGCTTTCTTT.

The gene calls are TRBV11-2 and TRBJ1-3, with 9 positions matching TRBD1. V gave up 5 bases and J gave up 2 bases; unmatched junction bases: 7. Germline loops: CDR1 SGHAT, CDR2 FQNNGV. The CDR3 loop spans 16 amino acids. CDR3 nucleotide sequence: TGTGCCAGCAGCATCCTTCACAGGGGGCCTGGAAACACCATATATTTT. The encoded protein is CASSILHRGPGNTIYF.

The genes are TRBV21-1 and TRBJ2-7; TRBD1, as called in the table, went unchecked against the DNA. TRBV21-1 is a listed pseudogene. This CDR3 spans 17 amino acids. CDR3 DNA sequence: TGTGCCAGCAGCAAAGCAAAATTGGGGACAATTAGTTACGAGCAGTACGTC. Translated, it gives CASSKAKLGTISYEQYV.

CDR3 bases: TGTGCCAGCTCACGGGACACCCCTTCACATGTGAATCTCTACGAGCAGTACGTC. Translation gives CASSRDTPSHVNLYEQYV. The rearrangement links TRBV19 to TRBJ2-7; possibly TRBD1 for D (6 bases). The CDR3 totals 18 residues. CDR1 and CDR2 (germline): LNHDA, SQIVND (reference sequence). The V gene lost 9 bases and the J gene lost 3 bases, with 30 bases spanning the gap.

The sample holds one count of this clone. The chain carries TRBV11-2 and TRBJ1-2, with unresolved D. With 1 base removed from V and 4 bases from J, the gap between germline ends came to 13 bases. The germline V gene has CDR1 SGHAT and CDR2 FQNNGV. There are 15 residues in the CDR3. The CDR3, as DNA: TGTGCCAGCAGCTTAGTCGGTCCCCTAAGCTATGGCTACACCTTC. Encoded protein: CASSLVGPLSYGYTF. Using reference TRBV11-2 and TRBJ1-2 for the parts outside the CDR3, the full variable domain is EAGVAQSPRYKIIEKRQSVAFWCNPISGHATLYWYQQILGQGPKLLIQFQNNGVVDDSQLPKDRFSAERLKGVDSTLKIQPAKLEDSAVYLCASSLVGPLSYGYTFGSGTRLTVV.

The rearrangement links TRBV2 to TRBJ2-7; 8 bases fit TRBD2. Trimming took 2 bases from V and 0 from J; bases not matched to a gene: 6. Looked up from germline, CDR1 is SNHLY and CDR2 is FYNNEI. The CDR3 spans 16 residues. The CDR3 here is CASSERSGRSSYEQYF. The CDR3, as DNA: TGTGCCAGCAGTGAACGGAGCGGGAGATCCTCCTACGAGCAGTACTTC.

J is TRBJ1-1 and V is TRBV7-9; D perhaps matches TRBD1 (5 bases). Germline values: CDR1 SEHNR, CDR2 FQNEAQ (reference sequence). V lost 11 bases and J 4 bases, leaving 17 bases between the germline ends. The CDR3 extends over 13 amino acids. CDR3 DNA: TGTGCCTCGCGACAGAGCGGGACCACTGAAGCTTTCTTT. This sequence encodes CASRQSGTTEAFF. Using reference TRBV7-9 and TRBJ1-1 for the parts outside the CDR3, the full variable domain is DTGVSQNPRHKITKRGQNVTFRCDPISEHNRLYWYRQTLGQGPEFLTYFQNEAQLEKSRLLSDRFSAERPKGSFSTLEIQRTEQGDSAMYLCASRQSGTTEAFFGQGTRLTVV.

The chain recombines TRBV5-1 with TRBJ1-1; TRBD1 aligns across 7 bases. CDR1 is SGHRS and CDR2 is YFSETQ in the germline V gene. Trimming cost V 3 bases and J 3 bases; bases outside gene matches: 2. The CDR3 totals 13 residues. Here the CDR3 DNA reads TGCGCCAGCAGCTGGGACAGCTACACTGAAGCTTTCTTT. It encodes CASSWDSYTEAFF.

The chain uses TRBV19 and TRBJ2-1; D might be TRBD2 (6 bases). Trimming stripped 3 bases from V and 0 bases from J, with 9 bases between. Germline lookup yields CDR1 LNHDA and CDR2 SQIVND (reference sequence). This CDR3 is 15 amino acids long. CDR3 protein: CASSMEGSSYNEQFF. The CDR3 DNA follows: TGTGCCAGTAGTATGGAGGGGAGCTCCTACAATGAGCAGTTCTTC.

The chain combines TRBV9 with TRBJ1-2, with TRBD1 matching 7 bases. The germline V gene has CDR1 SGDLS and CDR2 YYNGEE. CDR3 size: 15 residues. V dropped 5 bases and J dropped 5; count of bases not matched to a gene: 12. In DNA form, the CDR3 reads TGTGCCAGCAGGGATAATTTAGGGACAGCGTATGGCTACACCTTC. This translates into CASRDNLGTAYGYTF.

The CDR3 DNA reads as TGTGCCAGCAGTTTATCTCCGGGACAGGCGGTGAACACTGAAGCTTTCTTT. This encodes CASSLSPGQAVNTEAFF. J is TRBJ1-1 and V is TRBV27, with 8 positions matching TRBD1. Germline CDR1 and CDR2: MNHEY and SMNVEV (reference sequence). The CDR3 extends over 17 amino acids. V gave up 0 bases and J gave up 0 bases; unmatched junction bases: 6.

DNA for the CDR3: TGCGCCAGCAGTCGTGGGAGGGGCATTAGCGGCAAAGAGACCCAGTACTTC. Its translation: CASSRGRGISGKETQYF. The genes are TRBV23-1 and TRBJ2-5, with 7 bases identical to TRBD2. TRBV23-1 is reported as an ORF; its role is uncertain. J was trimmed by 3 bases and V by 4 bases; bases with no gene match: 14. The CDR3 extends over 17 amino acids.

V gene TRBV5-6 combines with J gene TRBJ2-7, with 7 positions matching TRBD1. Unmatched junction bases numbered 9, after V lost 3 bases and J lost 3 bases. The germline gives CDR1 SGHDT, CDR2 YYEEEE. CDR3 length: 15 residues. CDR3 DNA: TGTGCCAGCAGCTCAGAGACAGGGCTAAACTACGAGCAGTACGTC. It translates to CASSSETGLNYEQYV.